This T cell receptor beta chain stems from a study of early T cells in non-severe SARS-CoV-2 infection. In the study overall: Chains from this unsorted whole-blood bulk RNA could not be paired.

In the library, individual cDNA molecules carried attached unique molecular identifiers. TCRdb used MiXCR to reprocess the 5' RACE reads, holding one entry per CDR3 protein. The sample holds about 41,000 distinct CDR3 sequences, under 13% seen once. The germline gives CDR1 MNHEY, CDR2 SVGEGT. Trimming removed 0 bases at V and 3 bases at J, with 3 bases between. The CDR3 has 12 amino acids. Whole-study findings and limits: Matching results from VDJdb favored anti-spike CD8 responses, leaving private and CD4 specificities undetected.

About this clonotype itself: No antigen is known for it.

The origin of this receptor is an adult who was a healthcare worker with PCR-confirmed SARS-CoV-2 infection or an uninfected control (not recorded which). The chain has TRBV6-2 or TRBV6-3 and TRBJ2-7; the D is unclear. The sequenced sample consisted of whole blood. The CDR3 is CASSYSDYEQYF. Written as DNA, the CDR3 is TGTGCCAGCAGTTACTCTGACTACGAGCAGTACTTC.